This T cell receptor (beta chain) emerged from a study of blood T cell repertoires in COVID-19. Study at large: The samples span acute and convalescent COVID-19 from the United States, Italy and Spain. T cells, B-cell-depleted T cells, or PBMCs provided the cDNA or gDNA that served as material.

CDR1 is LGHNA, CDR2 YSLEER, per germline. CDR3 length: 14 residues. V was pared by 4 bases and J by 4 bases, with 4 bases of the junction left unmatched. As handled by the study authors: Estimation of nucleated cell counts relied on the amplification of reference gene primers. This table comes from immunoSEQ multiplex PCR, and its TCRdb copy is limited to in-frame clones, with some not included. Clonal size and the V and J genes are those of that table, whereas D and trimming came from the DNA. The sample carries 210,000 or so clones, roughly 90% recorded once. V gene TRBV4-3 combines with J gene TRBJ1-1; 9 positions match TRBD1. The clonotype comes from a man aged 35 to 55 with acute or convalescent COVID-19. Sequenced material: peripheral blood. DNA of the CDR3: TGCGCCAGCAGCCCTGCGACAGGGGGCACTGAAGCTTTCTTT. As protein: CASSPATGGTEAFF.